This is a list of T cell receptor beta chains from one sample in a study of blood T cell repertoires in COVID-19. The method was immunoSEQ multiplex PCR; TCRdb's version includes in-frame clones alone and lacks a portion of them. The sample yields around 130,000 clones, 90% seen once. Sequenced material: peripheral blood. These receptors were obtained from a man between 45 and 60 years old with active COVID-19. CDR3s include the opening cysteine and the closing phenylalanine or tryptophan. Not all rows give a size; the values are once, few, many and, for expanded clones, a class.

j_call clone_size v_call cdr3_aa
TRBJ2-6 NA TRBV6-1 CASSETGGSGANVLTF
TRBJ2-5 NA TRBV18 CASSLSTGMETQYF
TRBJ1-6 NA TRBV9 CASSAGQGANSPLHF
TRBJ2-2 NA TRBV4-2 CASSQHQGGELFF
TRBJ2-5 NA TRBV7-3 CASSLGRLAGDQETQYF
TRBJ1-1 NA TRBV1 CTSSGRGATEAFF
TRBJ2-3 NA TRBV5-1 CASSLGGPTDTQYF
TRBJ2-3 NA TRBV27 CASSLTRTDTQYF
TRBJ2-3 once TRBV9 CASSVKRGGGDTQYF
TRBJ1-5 NA TRBV19 CASMGQNFIQPQHF
TRBJ1-5 NA TRBV11-2 CASSLDRGQPQHF
TRBJ1-1 NA TRBV6-5 CASSSAGGTEAFF
TRBJ1-2 NA TRBV2 CASTLIEANYGYTF
TRBJ1-1 NA TRBV7-8 CASSLGRQGNTEAFF
TRBJ1-2 NA TRBV12-3/TRBV12-4 CASSPGGYGYTF
TRBJ2-4 NA TRBV5-1 CASSLVGGSDIQYF
TRBJ1-6 NA TRBV3-1/TRBV3-2 CASSQGQKNSPLHF
TRBJ1-3 NA TRBV9 CASSVDGRRGNTIYF
TRBJ1-1 NA TRBV12-3/TRBV12-4 CASSPARSTEAFF
TRBJ2-3 NA TRBV5-5 CASSSGQASTDTQYF
TRBJ2-3 few TRBV7-2 CASSTQTSGVTSTDTQYF
TRBJ1-4 NA TRBV6-5 CASWTGVAHEKLFF
TRBJ2-5 NA TRBV6-1 CASSEVGGIQETQYF
TRBJ2-1 NA TRBV3-1/TRBV3-2 CASGQIGNSGRNEQFF
TRBJ2-5 NA TRBV5-4 CASSRAVEETQYF
TRBJ1-5 NA TRBV2 CASSPQGLGQPQHF
TRBJ2-3 NA TRBV30 CAWSRPGTGYIADTQYF
TRBJ2-1 NA TRBV7-6 CASSLAGLERYNEQFF
TRBJ1-5 NA TRBV25-1 CASSQTGLNQPQHF
TRBJ2-1 NA TRBV5-8 CASSLVKGFHNEQFF
TRBJ1-2 NA TRBV30 CAWSWTGGSFGYTF
TRBJ2-2 NA TRBV6-6 CASIPGRAGTGELFF
TRBJ1-4 NA TRBV6-5 CASTSSGGPNEKLFF
TRBJ1-1 NA TRBV6-5 CASINGGDTEAFF
TRBJ2-5 NA TRBV5-1 CASSPGTSQETQYF
TRBJ2-2 NA TRBV18 CASSRTGVAGGVNTGELFF
TRBJ2-1 NA TRBV5-1 CASTLGLAGAVEQFF